The 9 T cell receptor beta chains given below trace back to one sample, sequenced in a study of shared clonotypes between healthy human individuals. Repertoires were generated with immunoSEQ multiplex PCR, while TCRdb's copy carries only in-frame clones and drops some. The table has roughly 2.6 million clones, 90% to 95% seen once. The sequencing sample was made of naive CD4+ T cells sorted from blood. Subset described: CD45RA+ positively selected. These receptors were obtained from a man between 18 and 35 years old in good health.

The chain joins TRBV5-6 to TRBJ2-5; TRBD2 aligns across 8 bases. The junction had 9 bases not matched to a gene; V was cut back by 4 bases and J by 1 base. Germline V gives CDR1 SGHDT, CDR2 YYEEEE. The CDR3 length is 16 residues. In DNA form, the CDR3 reads TGTGCCAGCAGCGGTACTAGCGGTTGGGGCCAAGAGACCCAGTACTTC. This translates into CASSGTSGWGQETQYF.

The V and J genes are TRBV18 and TRBJ2-1, with 12 bases fitting TRBD2. V dropped 3 bases and J dropped 5; count of bases not matched to a gene: 8. The germline V gene has CDR1 KGHSH and CDR2 LQKENI. The CDR3 is made up of 17 amino acids. Here the CDR3 DNA reads TGTGCCAGCTCACCGAGGACGACTAGCGGGAGAAACAATGAGCAGTTCTTC. Its translation is CASSPRTTSGRNNEQFF.

The V call is TRBV7-2, the J call TRBJ1-6; D is possibly TRBD1 (6 bases). CDR1 is SGHTA and CDR2 is FQGNSA in the germline V gene. The CDR3 is 15 amino acids. The V end was cut by 2 bases, the J end by 6 bases, with 11 bases between. The CDR3 is CASSLRGATNSPLHF. The CDR3 nucleotides are TGTGCCAGCAGCTTACGGGGGGCGACTAATTCACCCCTCCACTTT.

This chain connects TRBV30 to TRBJ2-7; 10 nucleotides align to TRBD2. This CDR3 is 15 amino acids long. The V segment lost 2 bases and the J segment 2 bases; nucleotides outside the gene matches: 6. Germline lookup yields CDR1 GTSNPN and CDR2 SVGIG (reference sequence). The CDR3 DNA reads TGTGCCTGGAGTATAGGGACTAGCGAGGCCTACGAGCAGTACTTC. This sequence encodes CAWSIGTSEAYEQYF.

This clone was observed a single time. Other DNA sequences of this sample code for an identical CDR3. This rearrangement joins TRBV2 to TRBJ2-5; D perhaps matches TRBD1 (5 bases). V was pared by 4 bases and J by 2 bases, with 8 bases between. In germline, CDR1 is SNHLY, CDR2 FYNNEI. This CDR3 contains 13 residues. The DNA of the CDR3 is TGTGCCAGCAGTGTTCAGGGACAAGAGACCCAGTACTTC. It specifies CASSVQGQETQYF. The variable domain in full, completed from reference TRBV2 and TRBJ2-5, reads EPEVTQTPSHQVTQMGQEVILRCVPISNHLYFYWYRQILGQKVEFLVSFYNNEISEKSEIFDDQFSVERPDGSNFTLKIRSTKLEDSAMYFCASSVQGQETQYFGPGTRLLVL.

This chain joins TRBV6-5 and TRBJ2-2; D unresolved. The CDR3 is 15 amino acids. The germline V and J ends were trimmed by 3 bases and 1 base, with 9 bases remaining between them. Germline V gene sequence: CDR1 MNHEY, CDR2 SVGAGI. The CDR3 loop reads CASSYIGRNTGELFF. In DNA form, the CDR3 reads TGTGCCAGCAGTTATATTGGCAGGAACACCGGGGAGCTGTTTTTT.

The CDR3 loop reads CASSLWTGSMNTEAFF. The DNA of the CDR3 is TGCGCCAGCAGCTTGTGGACAGGGTCGATGAACACTGAAGCTTTCTTT. The chain uses TRBV5-1 and TRBJ1-1, with 8 nucleotides matching TRBD1. With 1 base clipped from V and 0 bases from J, the junction kept 5 bases outside the gene matches. The germline V gene encodes CDR1 SGHRS and CDR2 YFSETQ. The CDR3 contains 16 residues.

About this clone: Other DNA variants within this sample encode the same CDR3. The J gene is TRBJ2-1, the V gene TRBV7-9, with D maybe TRBD2 (6 bases). Germline V gene lookup returns CDR1 SEHNR and CDR2 FQNEAQ (reference sequence). This CDR3 spans 14 amino acids. V was pared by 5 bases and J by 0 bases, with 8 bases between. This CDR3 reads CASSLTSSYNEQFF. The CDR3 DNA reads as TGTGCCAGCAGCCTGACTAGCTCCTACAATGAGCAGTTCTTC. The full variable domain, with the rest looked up from reference TRBV7-9 and TRBJ2-1, is DTGVSQNPRHKITKRGQNVTFRCDPISEHNRLYWYRQTLGQGPEFLTYFQNEAQLEKSRLLSDRFSAERPKGSFSTLEIQRTEQGDSAMYLCASSLTSSYNEQFFGPGTRLTVL.

V gene TRBV27 combines with J gene TRBJ2-7; 11 bases map to TRBD2. Germline-derived CDR1 and CDR2 are MNHEY and SMNVEV (reference sequence). The CDR3 covers 15 residues. V was pared by 3 bases and J by 2 bases, with 3 bases of the junction left unmatched. CDR3 in amino acids: CASSLTSGATYEQYF. In nucleotides, the CDR3 is TGTGCCAGCAGTTTGACTAGCGGGGCTACCTACGAGCAGTACTTC.